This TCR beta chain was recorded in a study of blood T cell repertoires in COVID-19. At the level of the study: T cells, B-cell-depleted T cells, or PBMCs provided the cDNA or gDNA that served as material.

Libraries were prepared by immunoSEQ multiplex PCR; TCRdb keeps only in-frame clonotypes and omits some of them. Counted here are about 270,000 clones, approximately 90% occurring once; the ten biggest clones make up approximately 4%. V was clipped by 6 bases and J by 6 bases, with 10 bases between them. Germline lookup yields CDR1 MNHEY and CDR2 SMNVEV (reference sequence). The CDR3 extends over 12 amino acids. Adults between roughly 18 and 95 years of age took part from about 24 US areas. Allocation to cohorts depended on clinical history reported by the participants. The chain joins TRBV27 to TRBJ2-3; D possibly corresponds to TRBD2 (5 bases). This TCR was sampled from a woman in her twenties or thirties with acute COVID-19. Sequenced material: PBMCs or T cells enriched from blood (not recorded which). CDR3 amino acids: CASSFPGDTQYF. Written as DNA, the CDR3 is TGTGCCAGCAGCTTCCCGGGGGATACGCAGTATTTT.